One T cell receptor beta chain is described in this entry. Its recognized antigen is unknown. Per-nucleotide qualities are absent, and no much larger clonotype sits a single base away. This sample is part of a study of cytomegalovirus exposure and HLA in healthy donors (dated by TCRdb to the late 2010s). Study-wide context: The roughly 650 repertoires of the first cohort and the 120 or so validation repertoires were produced on the same platform, according to a later analysis. The aim of the study was to test whether cataloging public T cell receptors could identify signatures of past pathogen exposure. Along with the approximately 670-subject first cohort, a separate validation cohort of over 90 different subjects was used. To predict cytomegalovirus infection status, the study brought together high-throughput TCR immunosequencing, statistical association of individual TCRs with disease status, and machine learning. Broader findings and caveats from the paper: Most TCR sequences were seen in very few donors, while some public TCRs were found in many individuals. Three of the identified cytomegalovirus-associated TCR beta chains were confirmed in vitro to be specific for cytomegalovirus antigens. It was suggested by the authors that the approach could potentially be generalized to other disease states and immunological phenotypes. All 120 or so repertoires were used to score co-occurrence in the validation cohort in a later analysis, because that analysis had no HLA typing for the cohort. In a later analysis, TCRs clustered in the first cohort were found to also tend to co-occur in the 130 or so validation repertoires, with approximately 95% of cluster scores above 0. The study gave a list of roughly 150 TCR beta chains associated with cytomegalovirus. The classifier was reported to diagnose cytomegalovirus status with high specificity and sensitivity in both the original cohort and the validation cohort.

V is pared back by 5 bases and J by 4 bases, with 18 bases lying between the germline termini. The germline V gene yields LGHNT for CDR1 and FRNRAP for CDR2. The CDR3 covers 16 residues, taking in both the cysteine and the phenylalanine. The only DNA kept is the CDR3, 48 bases in frame from the first base. Donors formed part of the validation cohort, which comprised some 120 subjects and was distinct from the first cohort of 550 to 850 subjects. Library method: the immunoSEQ multiplex PCR assay. The original pipeline was this. A statistical classification framework was built for diagnosing cytomegalovirus status from the catalog of TCR beta chain sequences. Entries here come from immuneACCESS through TCRdb and include only in-frame sequences with V and J called. Some clones fail to appear in such tables; in the studies checked, an unresolved V gene covers under half of the shortfall, and the cause of the remainder is unknown. D and trimming were read from the DNA, whereas the V and J calls and clone size are those reported in that table. The sample data list about 150,000 clones, and roughly 89% of these were observed just once. Clones ranked in the top ten supply around 9% of the sample.

The sample consisted of PBMCs. This receptor was obtained from a woman between 18 and 30 years old in good health and CMV-seropositive. In this chain, TRBV12-5 is recombined with TRBJ2-1, with a weak D call of TRBD2 (7 bases match). CDR3 region: CASGTRGTRAYNEQFF. Read as DNA, the sequence is TGTGCTAGTGGTACGCGGGGGACAAGAGCTTACAATGAGCAGTTCTTC.